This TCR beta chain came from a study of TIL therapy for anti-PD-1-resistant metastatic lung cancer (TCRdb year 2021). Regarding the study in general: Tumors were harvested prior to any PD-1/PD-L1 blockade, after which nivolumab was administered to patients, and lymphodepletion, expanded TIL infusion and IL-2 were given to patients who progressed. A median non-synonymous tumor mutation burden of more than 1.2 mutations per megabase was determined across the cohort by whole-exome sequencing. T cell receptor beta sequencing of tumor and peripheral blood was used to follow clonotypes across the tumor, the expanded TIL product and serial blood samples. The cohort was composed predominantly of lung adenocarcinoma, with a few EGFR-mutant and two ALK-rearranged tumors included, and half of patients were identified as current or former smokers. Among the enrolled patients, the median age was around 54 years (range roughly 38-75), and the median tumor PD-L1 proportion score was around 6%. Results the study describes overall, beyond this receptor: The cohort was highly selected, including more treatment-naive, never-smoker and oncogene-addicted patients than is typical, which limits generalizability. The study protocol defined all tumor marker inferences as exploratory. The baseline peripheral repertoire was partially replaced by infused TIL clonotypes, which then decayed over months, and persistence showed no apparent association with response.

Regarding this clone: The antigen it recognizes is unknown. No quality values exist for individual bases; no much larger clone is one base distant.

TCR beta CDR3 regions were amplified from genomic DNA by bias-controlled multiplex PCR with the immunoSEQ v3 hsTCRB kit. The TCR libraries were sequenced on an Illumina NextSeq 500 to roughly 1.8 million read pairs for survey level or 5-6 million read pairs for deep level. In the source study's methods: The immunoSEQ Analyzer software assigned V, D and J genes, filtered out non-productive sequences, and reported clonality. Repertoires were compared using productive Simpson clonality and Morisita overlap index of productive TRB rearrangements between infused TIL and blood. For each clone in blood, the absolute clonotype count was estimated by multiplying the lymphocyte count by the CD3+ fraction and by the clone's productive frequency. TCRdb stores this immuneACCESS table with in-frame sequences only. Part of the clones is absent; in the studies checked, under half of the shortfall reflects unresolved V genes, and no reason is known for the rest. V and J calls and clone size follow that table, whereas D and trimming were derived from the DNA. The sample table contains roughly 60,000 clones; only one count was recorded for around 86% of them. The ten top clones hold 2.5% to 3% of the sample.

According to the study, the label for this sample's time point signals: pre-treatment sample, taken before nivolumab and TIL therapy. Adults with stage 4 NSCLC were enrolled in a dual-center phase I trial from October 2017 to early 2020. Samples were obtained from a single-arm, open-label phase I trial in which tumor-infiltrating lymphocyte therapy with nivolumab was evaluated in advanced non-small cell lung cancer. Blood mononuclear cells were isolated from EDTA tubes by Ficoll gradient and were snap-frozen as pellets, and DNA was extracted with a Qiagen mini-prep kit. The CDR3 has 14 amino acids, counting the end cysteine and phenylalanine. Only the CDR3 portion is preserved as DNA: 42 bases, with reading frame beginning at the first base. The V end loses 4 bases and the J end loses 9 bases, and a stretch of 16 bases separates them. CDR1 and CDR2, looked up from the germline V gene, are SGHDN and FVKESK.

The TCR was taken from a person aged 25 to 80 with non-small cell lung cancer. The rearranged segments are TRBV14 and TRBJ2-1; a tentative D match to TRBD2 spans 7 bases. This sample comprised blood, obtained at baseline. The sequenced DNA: TGTGCCAGCAGCCTCGGTGGGGGGGCGAGTGAGCAGTTCTTC. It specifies CASSLGGGASEQFF.